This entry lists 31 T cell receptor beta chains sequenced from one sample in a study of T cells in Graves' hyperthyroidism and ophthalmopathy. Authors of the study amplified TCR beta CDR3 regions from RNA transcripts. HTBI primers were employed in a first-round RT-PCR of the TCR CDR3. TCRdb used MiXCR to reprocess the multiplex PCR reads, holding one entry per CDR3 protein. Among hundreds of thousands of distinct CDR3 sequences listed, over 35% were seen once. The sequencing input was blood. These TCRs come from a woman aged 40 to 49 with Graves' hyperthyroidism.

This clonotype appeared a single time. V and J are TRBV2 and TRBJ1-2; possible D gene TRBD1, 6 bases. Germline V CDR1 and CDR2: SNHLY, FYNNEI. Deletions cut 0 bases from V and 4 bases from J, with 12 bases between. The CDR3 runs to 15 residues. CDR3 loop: CASSEARQAIYGYTF. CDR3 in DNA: TGTGCCAGCAGTGAAGCTCGACAGGCCATCTATGGCTACACCTTC.

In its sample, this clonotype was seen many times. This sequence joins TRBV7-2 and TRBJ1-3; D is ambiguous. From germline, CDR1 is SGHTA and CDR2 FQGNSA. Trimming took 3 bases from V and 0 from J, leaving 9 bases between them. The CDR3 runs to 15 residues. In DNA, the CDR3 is TGTGCCAGCAGCTTCAATCGGGACTCTGGAAACACCATATATTTT. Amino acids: CASSFNRDSGNTIYF.

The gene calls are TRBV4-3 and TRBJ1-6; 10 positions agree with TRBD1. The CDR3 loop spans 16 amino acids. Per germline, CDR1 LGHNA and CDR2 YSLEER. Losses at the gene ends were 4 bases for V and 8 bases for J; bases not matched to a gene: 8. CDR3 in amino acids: CASSPISGTGDSPLHF. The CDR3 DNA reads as TGCGCCAGCAGCCCAATTTCCGGGACAGGGGATTCACCCCTCCACTTT.

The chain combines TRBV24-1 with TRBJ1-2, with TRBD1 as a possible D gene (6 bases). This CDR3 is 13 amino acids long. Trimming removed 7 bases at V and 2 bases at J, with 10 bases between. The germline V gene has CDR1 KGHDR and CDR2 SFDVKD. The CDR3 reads CATSPGTNYGYTF. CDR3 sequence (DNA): TGTGCCACCAGCCCCGGGACAAACTATGGCTACACCTTC.

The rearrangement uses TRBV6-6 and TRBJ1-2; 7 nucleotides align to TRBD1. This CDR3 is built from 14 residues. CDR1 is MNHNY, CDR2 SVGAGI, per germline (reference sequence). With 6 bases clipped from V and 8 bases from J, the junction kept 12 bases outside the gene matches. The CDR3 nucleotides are TGTGCCAGCAGCTCGGACAGGAGCTTGGGGGGCTACACCTTC. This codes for CASSSDRSLGGYTF.

The CDR3 loop reads CSVDVRDKAFGTEQFF. CDR3 DNA sequence: TGCAGCGTTGATGTGCGGGACAAAGCGTTCGGTACCGAGCAGTTCTTC. V is TRBV29-1 and J is TRBJ2-1; D assignment may be TRBD1 or TRBD2 (6 bases each). The CDR3 runs 16 residues. The ends were cut back, 3 bases at V and 10 bases at J, with 25 bases in the middle. CDR1 and CDR2 from the germline V gene are SQVTM and ANQGSEA.

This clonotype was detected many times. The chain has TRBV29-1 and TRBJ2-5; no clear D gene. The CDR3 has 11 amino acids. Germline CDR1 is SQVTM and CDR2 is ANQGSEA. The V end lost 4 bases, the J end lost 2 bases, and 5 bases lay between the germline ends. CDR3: CSVAAQETQYF. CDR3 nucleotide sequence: TGCAGCGTTGCGGCTCAAGAGACCCAGTACTTC.

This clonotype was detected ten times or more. The CDR3 is CASRREWNTEAFF. In nucleotides, the CDR3 is TGCGCCAGCAGGAGAGAATGGAACACTGAAGCTTTCTTT. V usage is TRBV10-1 and J usage is TRBJ1-1; D not certain. Trimming stripped 6 bases from V and 1 base from J, with 9 bases between. Germline V gene lookup returns CDR1 WNHNN and CDR2 SYGVQD (reference sequence). CDR3 length: 13 residues.

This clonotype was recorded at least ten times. The CDR3 reads CASSFGTAGHQYF. CDR3 in DNA: TGCGCCAGCAGTTTTGGGACTGCGGGACATCAGTACTTC. V and J are TRBV10-1 and TRBJ2-5; D possibly uses TRBD1 or TRBD2 (6 bases each). V lost 5 bases and J lost 11, with 18 bases in between. The CDR3 spans 13 residues. Germline CDR1 and CDR2: WNHNN and SYGVQD (reference sequence).

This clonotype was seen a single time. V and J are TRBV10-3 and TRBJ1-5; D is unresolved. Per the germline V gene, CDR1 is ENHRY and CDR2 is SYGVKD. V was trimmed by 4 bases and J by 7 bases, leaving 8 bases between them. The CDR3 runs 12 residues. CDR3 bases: TGTGCCATCAGTGTCGGAGAGCAGCCCCAGCATTTT. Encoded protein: CAISVGEQPQHF.

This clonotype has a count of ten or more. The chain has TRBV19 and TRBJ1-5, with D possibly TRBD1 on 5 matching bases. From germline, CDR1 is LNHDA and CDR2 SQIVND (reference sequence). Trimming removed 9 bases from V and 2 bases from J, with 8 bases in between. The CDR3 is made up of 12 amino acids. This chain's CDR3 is CASDRGNQPQHF. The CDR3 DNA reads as TGTGCCAGCGACAGAGGCAATCAGCCCCAGCATTTT.

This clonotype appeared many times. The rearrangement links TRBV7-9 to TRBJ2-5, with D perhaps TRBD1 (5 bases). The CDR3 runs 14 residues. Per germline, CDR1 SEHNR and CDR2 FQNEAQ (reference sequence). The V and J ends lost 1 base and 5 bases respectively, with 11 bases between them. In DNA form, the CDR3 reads TGTGCCAGCAGCTTAGGACAGTTGCGGGAGACCCAGTACTTC. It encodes CASSLGQLRETQYF.

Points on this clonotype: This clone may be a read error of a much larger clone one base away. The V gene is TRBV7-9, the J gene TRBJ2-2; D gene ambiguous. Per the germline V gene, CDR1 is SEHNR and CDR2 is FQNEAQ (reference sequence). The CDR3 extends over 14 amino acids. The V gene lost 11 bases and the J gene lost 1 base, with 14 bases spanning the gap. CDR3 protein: CAYHSALNTGELFF. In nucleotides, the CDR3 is TGTGCCTACCACAGCGCGCTGAACACCGGGGAGCTGTTTTTT.

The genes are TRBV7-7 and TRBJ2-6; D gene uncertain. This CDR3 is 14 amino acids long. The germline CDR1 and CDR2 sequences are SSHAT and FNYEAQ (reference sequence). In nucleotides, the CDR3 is TGTGCTAGAGCGTACACCTCTGGGGCCAACGTCCTGACTTTC. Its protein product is CARAYTSGANVLTF.

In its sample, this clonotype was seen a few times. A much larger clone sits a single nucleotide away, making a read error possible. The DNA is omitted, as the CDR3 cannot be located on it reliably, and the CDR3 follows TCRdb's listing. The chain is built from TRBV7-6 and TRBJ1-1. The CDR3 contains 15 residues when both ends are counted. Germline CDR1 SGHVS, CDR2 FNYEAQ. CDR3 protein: CASSFGTGSGTETFF.

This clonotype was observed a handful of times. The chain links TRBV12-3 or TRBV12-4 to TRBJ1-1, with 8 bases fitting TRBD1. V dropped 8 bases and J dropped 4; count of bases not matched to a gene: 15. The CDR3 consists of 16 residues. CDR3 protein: CASVLFLRGLGTEAFF. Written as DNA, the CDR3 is TGTGCCAGCGTTCTATTCCTCAGGGGGCTAGGCACTGAAGCTTTCTTT.

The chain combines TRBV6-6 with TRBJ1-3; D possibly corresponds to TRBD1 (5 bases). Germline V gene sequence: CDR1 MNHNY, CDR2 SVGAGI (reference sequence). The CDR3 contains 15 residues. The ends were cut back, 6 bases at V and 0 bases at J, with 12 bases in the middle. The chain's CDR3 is CASSRGRISGNTIYF. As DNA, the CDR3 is TGTGCCAGCAGCCGGGGACGGATCTCTGGAAACACCATATATTTT.

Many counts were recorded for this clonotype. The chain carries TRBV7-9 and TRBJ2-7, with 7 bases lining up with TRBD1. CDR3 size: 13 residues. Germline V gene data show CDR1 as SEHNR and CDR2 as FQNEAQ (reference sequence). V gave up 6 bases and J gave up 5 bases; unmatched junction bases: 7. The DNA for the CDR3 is TGTGCCAGCAGACAATGGGGGACAGACGAGCAGTACTTC. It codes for CASRQWGTDEQYF.

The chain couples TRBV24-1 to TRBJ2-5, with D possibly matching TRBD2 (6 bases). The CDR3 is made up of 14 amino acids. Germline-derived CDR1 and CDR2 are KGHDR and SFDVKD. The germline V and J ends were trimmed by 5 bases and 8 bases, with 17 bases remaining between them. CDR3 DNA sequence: TGTGCCACCAGTGGAGGAGGGCCATCCGATACCCAGTACTTC. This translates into CATSGGGPSDTQYF.

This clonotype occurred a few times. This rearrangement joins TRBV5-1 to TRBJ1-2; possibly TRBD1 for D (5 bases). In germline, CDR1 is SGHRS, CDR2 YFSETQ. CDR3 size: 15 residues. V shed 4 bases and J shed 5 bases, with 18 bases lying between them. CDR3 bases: TGCGCCAGCAGCCAAGAACTTCCGGGGGGGTATGGCTACACCTTC. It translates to CASSQELPGGYGYTF.

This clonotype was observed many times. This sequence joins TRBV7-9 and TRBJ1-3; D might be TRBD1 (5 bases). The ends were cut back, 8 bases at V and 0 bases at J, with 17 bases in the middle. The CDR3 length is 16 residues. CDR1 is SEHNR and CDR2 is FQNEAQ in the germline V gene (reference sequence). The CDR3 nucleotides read TGTGCCAGCTCCCTGTGGGGGGGGAACTCTGGAAACACCATATATTTT. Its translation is CASSLWGGNSGNTIYF.

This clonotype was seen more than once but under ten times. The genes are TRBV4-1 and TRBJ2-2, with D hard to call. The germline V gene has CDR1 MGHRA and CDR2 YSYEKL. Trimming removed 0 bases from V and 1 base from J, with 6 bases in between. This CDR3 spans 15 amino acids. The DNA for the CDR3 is TGCGCCAGCAGCCAAGATGGGGTGAACACCGGGGAGCTGTTTTTT. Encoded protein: CASSQDGVNTGELFF.

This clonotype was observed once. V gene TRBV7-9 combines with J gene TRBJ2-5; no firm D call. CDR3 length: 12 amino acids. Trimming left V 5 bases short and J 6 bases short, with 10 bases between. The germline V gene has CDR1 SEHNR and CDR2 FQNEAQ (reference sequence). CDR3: CASSPERQTQYF. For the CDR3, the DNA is TGTGCCAGCAGCCCAGAACGACAGACCCAGTACTTC. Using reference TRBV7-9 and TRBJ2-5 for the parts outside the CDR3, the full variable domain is DTGVSQNPRHKITKRGQNVTFRCDPISEHNRLYWYRQTLGQGPEFLTYFQNEAQLEKSRLLSDRFSAERPKGSFSTLEIQRTEQGDSAMYLCASSPERQTQYFGPGTRLLVL.

CDR3 nucleotide sequence: TGCGCCAGCAGCCAAGAGGGGAGGGGGGGGGCGAACACTGAAGCTTTCTTT. The encoded protein is CASSQEGRGGANTEAFF. The rearrangement joins TRBV5-1 to TRBJ1-1, with D maybe TRBD1 (6 bases). Trimming removed 4 bases at V and 1 base at J, with 20 bases between. The CDR3 extends over 17 amino acids. Germline V gene sequence: CDR1 SGHRS, CDR2 YFSETQ.

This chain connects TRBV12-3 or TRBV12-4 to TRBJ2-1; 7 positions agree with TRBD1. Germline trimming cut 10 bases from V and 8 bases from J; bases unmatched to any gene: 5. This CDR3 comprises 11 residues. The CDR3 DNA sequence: TGTGCCATCAGGCAGGGGGATGAGCAGTTCTTC. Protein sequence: CAIRQGDEQFF.

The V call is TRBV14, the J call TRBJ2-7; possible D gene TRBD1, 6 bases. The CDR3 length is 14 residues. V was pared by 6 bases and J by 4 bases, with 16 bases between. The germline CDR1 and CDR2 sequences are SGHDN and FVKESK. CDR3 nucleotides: TGTGCCAGCAGTACAGGGATGGGGGCGTACGAGCAGTACTTC. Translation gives CASSTGMGAYEQYF.

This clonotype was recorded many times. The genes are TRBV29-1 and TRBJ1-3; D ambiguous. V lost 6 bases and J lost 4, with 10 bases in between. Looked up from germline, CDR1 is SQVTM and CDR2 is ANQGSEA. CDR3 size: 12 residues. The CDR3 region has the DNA TGCAGCGTCGCCATTATAGGAAACACCATATATTTT. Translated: CSVAIIGNTIYF.

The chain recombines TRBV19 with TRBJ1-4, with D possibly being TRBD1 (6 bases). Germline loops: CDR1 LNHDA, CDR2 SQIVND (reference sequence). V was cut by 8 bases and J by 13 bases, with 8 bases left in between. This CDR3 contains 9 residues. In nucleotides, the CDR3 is TGTGCCAGTGAACAGGGACTGTTTTTT. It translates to CASEQGLFF.

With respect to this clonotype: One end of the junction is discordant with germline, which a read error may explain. CDR3 in DNA: TGTGCCAGCAGCCCATCCGGGACAGGGATAACGGGACATGGCTACACCTTC. It specifies CASSPSGTGITGHGYTF. This sequence joins TRBV4-1 and TRBJ1-2; 9 positions match TRBD1. The CDR3 runs 17 residues. The germline V gene has CDR1 MGHRA and CDR2 YSYEKL.

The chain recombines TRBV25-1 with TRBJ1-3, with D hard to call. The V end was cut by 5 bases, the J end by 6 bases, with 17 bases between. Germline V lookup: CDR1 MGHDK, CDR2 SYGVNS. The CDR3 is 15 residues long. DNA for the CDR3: TGTGCCAGCAGTTATTCGACGCCTTGGGTAAACACCATATATTTT. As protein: CASSYSTPWVNTIYF. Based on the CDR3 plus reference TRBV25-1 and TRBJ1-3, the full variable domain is EADIYQTPRYLVIGTGKKITLECSQTMGHDKMYWYQQDPGMELHLIHYSYGVNSTEKGDLSSESTVSRIRTEHFPLTLESARPSHTSQYLCASSYSTPWVNTIYFGEGSWLTVV.

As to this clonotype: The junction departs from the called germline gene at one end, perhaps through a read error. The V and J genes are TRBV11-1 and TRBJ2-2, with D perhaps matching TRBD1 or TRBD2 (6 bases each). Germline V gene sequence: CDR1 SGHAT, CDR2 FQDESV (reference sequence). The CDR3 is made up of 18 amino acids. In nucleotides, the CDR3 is TGTGCCAGCAGCCCGGTTCGGGATACGAGGGGGGCCACCGGGGAGCTGGTTTTT. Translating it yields CASSPVRDTRGATGELVF.